The TCR beta chain under discussion was sequenced for a study of blood T cell repertoires in COVID-19. Produced via immunoSEQ multiplex PCR; TCRdb's table is partial and in-frame only. This sample yields more than 300,000 clones, of which approximately 90% are seen a single time; 1.5% to 2% belongs to the top ten. This CDR3 has 15 residues. Per the germline V gene, CDR1 is LNHDA and CDR2 is SQIVND (reference sequence). Trimming cost V 6 bases and J 4 bases; bases outside gene matches: 8. The sequenced material came from peripheral blood. This chain connects TRBV19 to TRBJ1-5; 8 positions match TRBD1. The origin of this receptor is a woman aged 25 to 39 with COVID-19, enrolled during active disease. The CDR3 DNA sequence: TGTGCCAGTAGGGCAGGGGGCCCCCTAAATCAGCCCCAGCATTTT. Its protein product is CASRAGGPLNQPQHF.